By proportion, the clone carrying this TCR beta chain is medium-sized. The antigen remains undetermined. The protocol was immunoSEQ multiplex PCR, while the TCRdb copy is restricted to in-frame clones and leaves out a portion. The sample contains fewer than 50,000 clones, approximately 83% of which appear only once. The sample is drawn from a study of T cells in localized non-small cell lung cancer. CDR1 SNHLY and CDR2 FYNNEI come from the germline V gene. This CDR3 spans 14 amino acids. Trimming took off 6 bases at V and 2 bases at J, with 12 bases between the two ends. Findings and caveats of the study: Patients showing higher blood T cell density tended to see longer overall survival. Heterogeneity remains possible because sequencing was limited to only one tumor region.

The sequence came from a man aged 35-69 years with stage II lung adenocarcinoma. The chain joins TRBV2 to TRBJ2-3, with D maybe TRBD2 (5 bases). This specimen was PBMCs, taken before any cancer treatment. DNA for the CDR3: TGTGCCAGCAGGGTAACGGACTTCACAGATACGCAGTATTTT. Its protein product is CASRVTDFTDTQYF.